This T cell receptor beta chain was documented in a study of shared clonotypes between healthy human individuals. Overall study results and limits: Despite large depth, rarefaction showed incomplete sorted-subset sequencing. Clonotype sharing across a few donors was observed for about 5.2% of naive CD4 clonotypes.

Every subset's genomic DNA went evenly onto several immunoSEQ plates. The repertoire was sequenced with immunoSEQ multiplex PCR; TCRdb's copy has only in-frame clones and lacks some. Of roughly 2 million clones listed, 85% to 95% are singletons. With regard to this clone: The antigen remains unidentified.

Germline V gene sequence: CDR1 SGHRS, CDR2 YFSETQ. V lost 4 bases, J lost 2 bases, and 13 bases lay in between. The CDR3 contains 14 residues. The study drew all its donors from Caucasian adults living in Nashville, Tennessee. The clonotype was recovered from a man aged 18 to 30 in good health. The J gene is TRBJ2-7, the V gene TRBV5-1, with TRBD2 as a possible D gene (5 bases). What was sequenced was naive CD4+ T cells sorted from blood. Subset noted: CD45RA+ positively selected. CDR3 residues: CASSRTFGTYEQYF. The CDR3 nucleotides read TGCGCCAGCAGCAGGACGTTCGGGACCTACGAGCAGTACTTC.